The 9 T cell receptor beta chains listed next were all sequenced from one sample in a study of shared clonotypes between healthy human individuals. TCRdb keeps only in-frame clones here, not all; method: immunoSEQ multiplex PCR. The sample lists about 1.5 million clones; 98% were seen once. Material: naive CD4+ T cells sorted from blood. As to subset: CD45RA+ positively selected. Every receptor here comes from a man aged 30 to 39 in good health.

This chain uses TRBV28 with TRBJ2-1; TRBD1 is a possible D gene (5 bases). The CDR3 is 15 amino acids. Trimming shortened V by 5 bases and J by 6 bases, and 17 bases separated the two germline ends. From germline, CDR1 is MDHEN and CDR2 SYDVKM. The CDR3 coding sequence is TGTGCCAGCAGTACCGAAGCCCTAGGGGCCAATGAGCAGTTCTTC. This codes for CASSTEALGANEQFF.

Only one count was recorded for this clone. The rearrangement links TRBV6-1 to TRBJ2-7; TRBD2 agrees at 11 bases. Germline V gives CDR1 MNHNS, CDR2 SASEGT. Losses at the gene ends were 8 bases for V and 1 base for J; bases not matched to a gene: 4. The CDR3 has 14 amino acids. CDR3 residues: CASVRLAGSYEQYF. The CDR3 DNA reads TGTGCCAGCGTTAGACTAGCGGGATCCTACGAGCAGTACTTC.

The chain couples TRBV2 to TRBJ2-3, with D unclear. V lost 5 bases and J lost 2, with 5 bases in between. The length of the CDR3 is 12 residues. Germline CDR1 is SNHLY and CDR2 is FYNNEI. The CDR3 bases are TGTGCCAGCAGTCCGAACACAGATACGCAGTATTTT. It codes for CASSPNTDTQYF.

The CDR3 coding sequence is TGTGCCAGCAGCGACCCGACAGGGTGCGGCTACGAGCAGTACTTC. This codes for CASSDPTGCGYEQYF. The chain is built from TRBV21-1 and TRBJ2-7; the table's D call of TRBD1 was not tested on the DNA. TRBV21-1 is a documented pseudogene. This CDR3 is 15 amino acids long.

This clone appeared a single time. The chain uses TRBV15 and TRBJ2-1; 8 bases match TRBD2. The J segment lost 8 bases and the V segment lost 5 bases, leaving 11 bases of the junction unmatched. The CDR3 runs to 15 residues. The germline CDR1 and CDR2 sequences are LNHNV and YYDKDF (reference sequence). CDR3 region: CATSPGGGRIDEQFF. As DNA, the CDR3 is TGTGCCACCAGCCCCGGAGGCGGGAGGATCGATGAGCAGTTCTTC.

This clone was seen once. V and J are TRBV18 and TRBJ2-1; 8 bases match TRBD2. CDR3 length equals 18 residues. Trimming took 3 bases from V and 0 from J; bases not matched to a gene: 10. Germline V gene sequence: CDR1 KGHSH, CDR2 LQKENI. DNA of the CDR3: TGTGCCAGCTCACCGTTAGCGGGGTCCTCAAGCTCCTACAATGAGCAGTTCTTC. Its protein product is CASSPLAGSSSSYNEQFF.

The chain combines TRBV5-1 with TRBJ2-1; TRBD2 matches at 8 bases. The CDR3 is 14 residues long. J gave up 3 bases and V 3 bases, and 2 bases lay outside the gene matches. Germline assignment: CDR1 SGHRS and CDR2 YFSETQ. The CDR3 loop is CASSSSGGYNEQFF. The DNA of the CDR3 is TGCGCCAGCAGCTCGAGCGGGGGCTACAATGAGCAGTTCTTC.

The genes are TRBV19 and TRBJ2-2, with D unresolved. V lost 4 bases, J lost 0 bases, and 12 bases lay in between. The CDR3 is 16 residues long. Germline CDR1 is LNHDA and CDR2 is SQIVND (reference sequence). The CDR3 loop is CASSTLNPANTGELFF. For the CDR3, the DNA is TGTGCCAGTAGTACCCTGAATCCCGCGAACACCGGGGAGCTGTTTTTT. Drawing the rest from reference TRBV19 and TRBJ2-2, the complete variable domain is DGGITQSPKYLFRKEGQNVTLSCEQNLNHDAMYWYRQDPGQGLRLIYYSQIVNDFQKGDIAEGYSVSREKKESFPLTVTSAQKNPTAFYLCASSTLNPANTGELFFGEGSRLTVL.

As DNA, the CDR3 is TGCAGCGTTAACCAGGGTAAGGGGACTGAAGCTTTCTTT. It yields the protein CSVNQGKGTEAFF. V is TRBV29-1 and J is TRBJ1-1, with TRBD1 as a possible D gene (5 bases). This CDR3 is built from 13 residues. Germline CDR1 reads SQVTM; CDR2 reads ANQGSEA. Trimming pared 5 bases from V and 5 bases from J, leaving 15 bases between.